The present T cell receptor (beta chain) was sequenced within a study of T cells in Graves' hyperthyroidism and ophthalmopathy. Overall study results and limits: A model built on 13 V-J features separated ophthalmopathy from stable hyperthyroidism.

The CDR3 regions of TCR beta were amplified from RNA transcripts. During a first-round RT-PCR of the TCR CDR3, the HTBI primer set was used. TCRdb analysed the multiplex PCR reads with MiXCR anew, one entry per CDR3 protein. The repertoire includes more than 300,000 distinct CDR3 sequences, about a fifth of them detected once, and over 35% sits in the top ten. The CDR3 contains 12 residues. Germline CDR1 is ENHRY and CDR2 is SYGVKD. V was clipped by 3 bases and J by 8 bases, with 8 bases between them. This clonotype was seen a few times. Its antigen is not identified. The sequencing sample was made of blood. This chain joins TRBV10-3 and TRBJ2-1, with D perhaps TRBD2 (6 bases). The receptor comes from a man aged 18 to 30 with Graves' ophthalmopathy. The DNA for the CDR3 is TGTGCCATCAGTGACGGAGGGGATGAGCAGTTCTTC. Encoded protein: CAISDGGDEQFF.